This TCR beta chain was sequenced during a study of T cell repertoires in aging, cancer and after chemotherapy. Study background: Repeat sampling of healthy donors over several months to years showed clear clonal overlap. Broader study findings: Median generation probability rose over the chemotherapy interval in each cancer cohort, suggesting rebound thymic output. Compared with age-matched healthy donors, untreated hematological or solid cancer patients showed higher blood TCR clonality. In cancer patients, declining TCR diversity with age involved lost richness and lost evenness.

CDR3 length equals 18 residues. The germline V gene has CDR1 KGHSH and CDR2 LQKENI. V lost 6 bases and J lost 3, with 26 bases in between. TCR beta rearrangements were amplified from peripheral blood genomic DNA. As to this clonotype: Its cognate antigen is unknown.

TRB rearrangements spanning V, D and J were amplified using mixed TRB-A/B primers. TCRdb reanalysed the multiplex PCR reads using MiXCR and keeps one entry per CDR3 protein. Among about 4,300 distinct CDR3 sequences listed, around 27% were seen once. The sequencing input was blood. V is TRBV18 and J is TRBJ1-2; tentatively, D is TRBD1 (5 bases). The clonotype comes from a human donor in good health. CDR3 residues: CASSQRGGLQLRDYGYTF. DNA of the CDR3: TGTGCCAGCTCTCAACGCGGGGGACTCCAACTTAGGGACTATGGCTACACCTTC.